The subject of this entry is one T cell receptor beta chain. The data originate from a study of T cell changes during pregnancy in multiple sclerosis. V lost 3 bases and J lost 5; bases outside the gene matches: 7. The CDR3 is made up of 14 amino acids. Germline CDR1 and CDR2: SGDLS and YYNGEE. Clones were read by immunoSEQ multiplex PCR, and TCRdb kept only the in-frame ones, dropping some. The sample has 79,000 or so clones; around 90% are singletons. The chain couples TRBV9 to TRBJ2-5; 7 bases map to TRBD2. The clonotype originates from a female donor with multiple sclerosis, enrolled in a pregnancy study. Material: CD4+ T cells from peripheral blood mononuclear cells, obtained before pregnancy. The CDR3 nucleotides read TGTGCCAGCAGCGCCGGGACTACCGGGGAGACCCAGTACTTC. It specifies CASSAGTTGETQYF.